This TCR beta chain was profiled in a study of lymphopenia after photon versus proton radiotherapy. Study observations and caveats: In patients who died, overall survival fell as post-nadir TCR diversity dropped more. Oligoclonal CD8+ Temra expansion after nadir drove photon patients' diversity drop. Under photons, naive T cells and diversity fell while effector/memory populations rose. Only patients who died were analyzed for survival; proton advantage is unproven.

V lost 3 bases to trimming and J lost 4 bases, with 9 bases between them. CDR3 size: 14 residues. Germline-derived CDR1 and CDR2 are MNHEY and SMNVEV (reference sequence). TCRdb's table, derived via immunoSEQ multiplex PCR, lists solely in-frame clones and lacks some. The sample carries about 30,000 clones, 75% to 90% recorded once. As regards this clone: Its specificity is not known.

The V gene is TRBV27, the J gene TRBJ2-2, with a possible D match to TRBD1 (6 bases). The TCR sequence derives from a woman between 70 and 85 years old with pancreatic cancer. Some clones in this sample may be carry-over from other donors' samples. The sequenced sample was peripheral blood, obtained from a patient treated with proton-based radiotherapy. The CDR3 sequence is CASSFTGLTGELFF. CDR3 nucleotides: TGTGCCAGCAGTTTTACAGGGCTCACCGGGGAGCTGTTTTTT.